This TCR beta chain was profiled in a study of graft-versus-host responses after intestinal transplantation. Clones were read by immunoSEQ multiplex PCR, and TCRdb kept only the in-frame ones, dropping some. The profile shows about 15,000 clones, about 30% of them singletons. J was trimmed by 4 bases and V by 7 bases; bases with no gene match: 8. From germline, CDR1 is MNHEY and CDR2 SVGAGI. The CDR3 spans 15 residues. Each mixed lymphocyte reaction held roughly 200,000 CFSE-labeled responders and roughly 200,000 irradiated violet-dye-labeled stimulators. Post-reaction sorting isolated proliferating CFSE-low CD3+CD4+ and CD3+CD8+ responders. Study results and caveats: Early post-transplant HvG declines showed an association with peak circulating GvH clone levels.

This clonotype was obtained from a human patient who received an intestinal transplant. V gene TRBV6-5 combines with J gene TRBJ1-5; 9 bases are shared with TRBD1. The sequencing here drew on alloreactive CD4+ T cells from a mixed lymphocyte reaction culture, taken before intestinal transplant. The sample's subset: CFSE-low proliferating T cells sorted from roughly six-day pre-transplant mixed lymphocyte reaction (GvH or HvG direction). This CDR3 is CASNPLDRGNQPQHF. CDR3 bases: TGTGCCAGCAACCCATTGGACAGGGGAAATCAGCCCCAGCATTTT.